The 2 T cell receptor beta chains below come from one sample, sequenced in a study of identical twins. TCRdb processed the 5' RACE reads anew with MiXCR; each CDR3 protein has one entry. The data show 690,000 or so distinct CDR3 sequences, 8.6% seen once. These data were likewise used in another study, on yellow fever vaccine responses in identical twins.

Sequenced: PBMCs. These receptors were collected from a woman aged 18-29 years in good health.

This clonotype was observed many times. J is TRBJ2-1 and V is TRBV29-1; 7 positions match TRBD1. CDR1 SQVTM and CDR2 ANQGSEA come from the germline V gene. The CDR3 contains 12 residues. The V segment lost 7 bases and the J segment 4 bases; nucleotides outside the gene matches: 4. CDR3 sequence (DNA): TGCAGCGCACCGACAGGGTACAATGAGCAGTTCTTC. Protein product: CSAPTGYNEQFF.

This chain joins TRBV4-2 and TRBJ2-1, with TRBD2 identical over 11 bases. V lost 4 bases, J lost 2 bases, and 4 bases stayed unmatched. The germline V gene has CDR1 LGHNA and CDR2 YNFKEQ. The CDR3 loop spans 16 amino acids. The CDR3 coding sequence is TGTGCCAGCAGCCCTCCACTAGCGGGAGCCTACAATGAGCAGTTCTTC. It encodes CASSPPLAGAYNEQFF.